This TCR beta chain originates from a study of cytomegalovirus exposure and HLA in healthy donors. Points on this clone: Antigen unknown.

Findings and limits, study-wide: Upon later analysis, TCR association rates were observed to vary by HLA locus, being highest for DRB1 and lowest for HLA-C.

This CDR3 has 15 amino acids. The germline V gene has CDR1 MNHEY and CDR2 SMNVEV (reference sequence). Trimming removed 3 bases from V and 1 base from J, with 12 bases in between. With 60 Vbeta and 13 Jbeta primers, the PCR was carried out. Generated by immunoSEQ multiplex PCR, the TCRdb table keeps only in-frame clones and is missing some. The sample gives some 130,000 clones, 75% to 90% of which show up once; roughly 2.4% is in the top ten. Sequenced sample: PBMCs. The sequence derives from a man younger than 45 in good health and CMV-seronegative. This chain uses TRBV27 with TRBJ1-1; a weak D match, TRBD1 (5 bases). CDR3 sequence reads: CASSFFSRENTEAFF. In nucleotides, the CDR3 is TGTGCCAGCAGTTTTTTTTCCAGGGAGAACACTGAAGCTTTCTTT.